Listed below are T cell receptor beta chains from one sample, sequenced in a study of CD8 T cells in ankylosing spondylitis. In TCRdb, the 5' RACE reads were re-called with MiXCR into one record per CDR3 protein. The sample lists hundreds of thousands of distinct CDR3 sequences, 20% occurring once. Sequencing was carried out using blood, either unsorted or a sorted T cell fraction (not recorded which). The receptors stem from a male donor with ankylosing spondylitis or in good health (not recorded which). CDR3s include the opening cysteine and the closing phenylalanine or tryptophan. A D gene is named only where the DNA matches it firmly. Not every row has a clone size; where given, it reads once, few, many or a size class.

D gene | clone size | J gene | V gene | CDR3 DNA | CDR3 protein
TRBD1 | . | TRBJ2-7 | TRBV4-2 | TGTGCCAGCAGCCTGGAAGTGGGACAGCCTTACTCCTACGAGCAGTACTTC | CASSLEVGQPYSYEQYF
. | . | TRBJ1-1 | TRBV5-1 | TGCGCCAGCAACCAACAGGGTAACACTGAAGCTTTCTTT | CASNQQGNTEAFF
TRBD1 | . | TRBJ2-7 | TRBV7-9 | TGTGCCAGCAGCCCCCGGGACAGGTCAGACGAGCAGTACTTC | CASSPRDRSDEQYF
. | few | TRBJ1-1 | TRBV18 | TGTGCCAGCTCACCACCCGGTGGCAGAGCTTTCTTT | CASSPPGGRAFF
. | few | TRBJ2-3 | TRBV7-8 | TGTGCCAGCAGCCCCGAGCAGGGGATGGGGTTGGATACGCAGTATTTT | CASSPEQGMGLDTQYF
. | few | TRBJ2-1 | TRBV28 | TGTGCCAGCAGTGCGGTGAGAGACAATGAGCAGTTCTTC | CASSAVRDNEQFF
TRBD1 | few | TRBJ2-7 | TRBV9 | TGTGCCAGCAGCGTAGGGACAGGGGGAGAGCAGTACTTC | CASSVGTGGEQYF
TRBD2 | few | TRBJ2-1 | TRBV12-3/TRBV12-4 | TGTGCCACCAAAACCCTAGCGGGGGGCTACGACAATGAGCAGTTCTTC | CATKTLAGGYDNEQFF
. | . | TRBJ2-2 | TRBV7-8 | TGTGCCAGCAGCCAGACGACATGGGCCGGAGGCACCGGGGAGCTGTTTTTT | CASSQTTWAGGTGELFF
TRBD2 | few | TRBJ2-1 | TRBV29-1 | TGCAGCGCTTTAGGACTAGCGGGGGTTAATGAGCAGTTCTTC | CSALGLAGVNEQFF
TRBD2 | few | TRBJ2-7 | TRBV5-1 | TGCGCCAGCAGCCCGCTAGCGGGGAACTCCTACGAGCAGTACTTC | CASSPLAGNSYEQYF
TRBD1 | . | TRBJ2-7 | TRBV5-1 | TGCGCCAGCAGCAGGACAGGTGGGCAGGAGCAGTACTTC | CASSRTGGQEQYF
. | few | TRBJ2-3 | TRBV4-2 | TGTGCCAGCAGCCAAGATATGACTAAAACAGATACGCAGTATTTT | CASSQDMTKTDTQYF
TRBD1 | . | TRBJ2-3 | TRBV18 | TGTGCCAGCTCACCCCCGACAGGGTTGGAAGATACGCAGTATTTT | CASSPPTGLEDTQYF
. | . | TRBJ2-1 | TRBV11-2 | TGTGCCAGCAGCCCGCGCCCACTAGACCAGTTCTTC | CASSPRPLDQFF
. | . | TRBJ2-5 | TRBV15 | TGTGCCACCAGCAGAGATCGACGCCGGGCGGAGGGCGAGACCCAGTACTTC | CATSRDRRRAEGETQYF